The source of this T cell receptor beta chain is a study of early T cells in non-severe SARS-CoV-2 infection. Study-wide context: Sequenced material consisted of bulk RNA (from unsorted whole blood), and chains were unpaired. Whole-study results and caveats: A preference for anti-spike CD8 responses marked VDJdb matching, which missed private and CD4 specificities.

Attachment of unique molecular identifiers was made to individual cDNA molecules. TCRdb reprocessed the 5' RACE reads via MiXCR and lists one record per CDR3 protein. The profile covers about 83,000 distinct CDR3 sequences, with approximately 15% appearing a single time and roughly 1.4% taken by the ten largest. The CDR3 sequence is 14 residues long. Germline V gene lookup returns CDR1 SGHAT and CDR2 FQNNGV. V lost 5 bases and J 5 bases, leaving 15 bases between the germline ends. This clonotype occurred a few times. Its matching antigen is unknown. The TCR originated in an adult who was a healthcare worker with PCR-confirmed SARS-CoV-2 infection or an uninfected control (not recorded which). The chain couples TRBV11-2 to TRBJ2-5; D remains ambiguous. The material sequenced was whole blood. The CDR3 DNA reads TGTGCCAGCAGCCTGGGGTCTGTTTGGGAGACCCAGTACTTC. Protein sequence: CASSLGSVWETQYF.